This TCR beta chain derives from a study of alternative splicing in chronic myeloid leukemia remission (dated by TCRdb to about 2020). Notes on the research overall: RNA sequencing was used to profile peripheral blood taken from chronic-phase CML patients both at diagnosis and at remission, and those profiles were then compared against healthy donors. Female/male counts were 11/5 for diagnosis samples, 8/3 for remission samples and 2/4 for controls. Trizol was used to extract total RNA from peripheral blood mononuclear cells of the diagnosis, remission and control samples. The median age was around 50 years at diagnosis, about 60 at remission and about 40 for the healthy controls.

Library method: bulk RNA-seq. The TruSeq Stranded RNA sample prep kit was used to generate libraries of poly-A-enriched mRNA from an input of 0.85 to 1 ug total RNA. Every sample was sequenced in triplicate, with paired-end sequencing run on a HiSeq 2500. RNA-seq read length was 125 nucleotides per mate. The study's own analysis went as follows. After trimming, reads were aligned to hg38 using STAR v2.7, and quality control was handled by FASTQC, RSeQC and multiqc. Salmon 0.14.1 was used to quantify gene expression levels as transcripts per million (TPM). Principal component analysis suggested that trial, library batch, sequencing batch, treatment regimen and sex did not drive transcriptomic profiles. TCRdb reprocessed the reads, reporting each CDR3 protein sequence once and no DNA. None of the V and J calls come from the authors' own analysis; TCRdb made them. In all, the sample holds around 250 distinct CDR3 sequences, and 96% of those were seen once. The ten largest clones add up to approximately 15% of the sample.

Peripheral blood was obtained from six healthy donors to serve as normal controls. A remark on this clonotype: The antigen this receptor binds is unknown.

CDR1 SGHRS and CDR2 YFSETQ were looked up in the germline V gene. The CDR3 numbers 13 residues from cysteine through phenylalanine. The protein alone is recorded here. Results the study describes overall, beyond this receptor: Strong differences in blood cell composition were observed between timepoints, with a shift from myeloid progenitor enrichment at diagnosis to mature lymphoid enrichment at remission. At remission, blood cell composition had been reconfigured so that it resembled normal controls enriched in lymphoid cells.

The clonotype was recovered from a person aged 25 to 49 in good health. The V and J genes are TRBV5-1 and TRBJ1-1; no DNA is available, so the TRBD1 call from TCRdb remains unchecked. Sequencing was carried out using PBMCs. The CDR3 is CASSFRGNTEAFF. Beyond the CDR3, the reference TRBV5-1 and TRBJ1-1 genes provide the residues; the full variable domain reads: KAGVTQTPRYLIKTRGQQVTLSCSPISGHRSVSWYQQTPGQGLQFLFEYFSETQRNKGNFPGRFSGRQFSNSRSEMNVSTLELGDSALYLCASSFRGNTEAFFGQGTRLTVV.